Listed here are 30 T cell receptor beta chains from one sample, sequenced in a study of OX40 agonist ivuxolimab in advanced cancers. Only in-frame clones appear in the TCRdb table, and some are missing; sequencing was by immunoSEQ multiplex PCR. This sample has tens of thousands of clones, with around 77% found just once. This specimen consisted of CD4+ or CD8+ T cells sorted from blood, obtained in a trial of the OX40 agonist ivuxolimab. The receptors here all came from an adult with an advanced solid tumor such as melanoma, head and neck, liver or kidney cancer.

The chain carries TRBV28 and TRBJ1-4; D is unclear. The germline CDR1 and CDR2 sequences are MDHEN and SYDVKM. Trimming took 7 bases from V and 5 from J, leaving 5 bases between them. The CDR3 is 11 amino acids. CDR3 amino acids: CASTTNEKLFF. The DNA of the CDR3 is TGTGCCAGCACCACGAATGAAAAACTGTTTTTT.

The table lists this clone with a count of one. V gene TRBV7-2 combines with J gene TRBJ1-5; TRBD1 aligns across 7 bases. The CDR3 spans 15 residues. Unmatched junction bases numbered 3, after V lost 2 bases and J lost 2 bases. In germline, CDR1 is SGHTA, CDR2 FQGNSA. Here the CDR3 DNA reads TGTGCCAGCAGCTTAAGACAGGGCGGCAATCAGCCCCAGCATTTT. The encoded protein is CASSLRQGGNQPQHF.

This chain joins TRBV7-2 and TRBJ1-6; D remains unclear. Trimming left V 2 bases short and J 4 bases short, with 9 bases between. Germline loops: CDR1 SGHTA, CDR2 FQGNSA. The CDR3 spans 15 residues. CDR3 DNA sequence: TGTGCCAGCAGCTTAAGTCCCAGATATAATTCACCCCTCCACTTT. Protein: CASSLSPRYNSPLHF.

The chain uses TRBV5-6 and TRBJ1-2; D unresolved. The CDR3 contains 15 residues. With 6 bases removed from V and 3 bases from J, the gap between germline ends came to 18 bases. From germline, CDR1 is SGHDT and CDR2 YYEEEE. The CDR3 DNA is TGTGCCAGCATAACGAAGGGATGGGCCGACTATGGCTACACCTTC. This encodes CASITKGWADYGYTF.

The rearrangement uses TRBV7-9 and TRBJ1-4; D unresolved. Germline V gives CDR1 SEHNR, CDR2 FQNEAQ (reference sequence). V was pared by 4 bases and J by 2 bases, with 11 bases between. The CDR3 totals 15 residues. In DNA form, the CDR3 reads TGTGCCAGCAGCTGGCCTCGAGCGACTAATGAAAAACTGTTTTTT. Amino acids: CASSWPRATNEKLFF.

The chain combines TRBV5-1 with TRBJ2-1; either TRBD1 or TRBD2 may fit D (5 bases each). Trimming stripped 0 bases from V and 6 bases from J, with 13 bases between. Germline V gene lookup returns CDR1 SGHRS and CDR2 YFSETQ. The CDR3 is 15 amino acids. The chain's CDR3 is CASSLGGTVGNEQFF. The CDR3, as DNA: TGCGCCAGCAGCTTGGGGGGGACGGTAGGCAATGAGCAGTTCTTC.

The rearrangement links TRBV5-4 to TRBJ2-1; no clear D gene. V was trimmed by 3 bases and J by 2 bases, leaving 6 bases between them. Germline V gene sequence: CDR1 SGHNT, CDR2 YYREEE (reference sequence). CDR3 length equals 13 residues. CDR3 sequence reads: CASSSTTYNEQFF. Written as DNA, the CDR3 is TGTGCCAGCAGCTCAACAACCTACAATGAGCAGTTCTTC.

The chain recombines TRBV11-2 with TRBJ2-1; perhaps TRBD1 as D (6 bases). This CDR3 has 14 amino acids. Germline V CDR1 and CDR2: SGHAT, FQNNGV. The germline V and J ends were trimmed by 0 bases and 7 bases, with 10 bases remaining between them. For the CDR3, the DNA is TGTGCCAGCAGCTTAGATCCCAGGGGAAATGAGCAGTTCTTC. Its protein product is CASSLDPRGNEQFF.

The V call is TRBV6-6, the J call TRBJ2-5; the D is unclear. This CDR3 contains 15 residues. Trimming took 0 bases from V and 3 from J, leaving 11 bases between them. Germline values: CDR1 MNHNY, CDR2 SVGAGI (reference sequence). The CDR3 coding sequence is TGTGCCAGCAGTTACTCTTTAGGCGGAAAAGAGACCCAGTACTTC. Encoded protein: CASSYSLGGKETQYF.

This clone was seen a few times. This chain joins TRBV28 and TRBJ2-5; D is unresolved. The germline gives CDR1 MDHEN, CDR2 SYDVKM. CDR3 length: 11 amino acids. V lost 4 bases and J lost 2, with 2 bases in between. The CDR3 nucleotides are TGTGCCAGCAGTTCACAAGAGACCCAGTACTTC. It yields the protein CASSSQETQYF.

The CDR3 loop is CASSLTSNQPQHF. The CDR3 region has the DNA TGTGCCAGCAGCTTAACGAGCAATCAGCCCCAGCATTTT. V is TRBV7-8 and J is TRBJ1-5; D unresolved. The V and J ends lost 2 bases and 1 base respectively, with 3 bases between them. Germline values: CDR1 SGHVS, CDR2 FQNEAQ. The CDR3 loop spans 13 amino acids. Full variable domain (missing parts from reference TRBV7-8 and TRBJ1-5): GAGVSQSPRYKVAKRGQDVALRCDPISGHVSLFWYQQALGQGPEFLTYFQNEAQLDKSGLPSDRFFAERPEGSVSTLKIQRTQQEDSAVYLCASSLTSNQPQHFGDGTRLSIL.

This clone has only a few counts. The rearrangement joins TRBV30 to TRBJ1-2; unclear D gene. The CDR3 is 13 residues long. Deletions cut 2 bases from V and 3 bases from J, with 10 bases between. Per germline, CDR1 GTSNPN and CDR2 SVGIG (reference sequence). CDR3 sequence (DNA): TGTGCCTGGAGTCTCCAGGACTACTATGGCTACACCTTC. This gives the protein CAWSLQDYYGYTF.

The CDR3 here is CASSSLREGNEQFF. The CDR3 DNA sequence: TGTGCCAGCAGCTCCCTGCGGGAGGGCAATGAGCAGTTCTTC. The chain is built from TRBV7-9 and TRBJ2-1; 9 nucleotides agree with TRBD2. The V segment lost 4 bases and the J segment 6 bases; nucleotides outside the gene matches: 4. The CDR3 has 14 residues. In germline, CDR1 is SEHNR, CDR2 FQNEAQ (reference sequence).

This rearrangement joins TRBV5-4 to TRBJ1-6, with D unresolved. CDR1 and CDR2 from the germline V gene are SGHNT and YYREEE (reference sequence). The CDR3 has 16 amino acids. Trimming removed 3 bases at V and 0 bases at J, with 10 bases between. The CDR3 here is CASSSQRGSYNSPLHF. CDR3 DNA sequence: TGTGCCAGCAGCTCCCAACGGGGCTCCTATAATTCACCCCTCCACTTT. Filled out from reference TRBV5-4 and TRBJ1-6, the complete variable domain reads ETGVTQSPTHLIKTRGQQVTLRCSSQSGHNTVSWYQQALGQGPQFIFQYYREEENGRGNFPPRFSGLQFPNYSSELNVNALELDDSALYLCASSSQRGSYNSPLHFGNGTRLTVT.

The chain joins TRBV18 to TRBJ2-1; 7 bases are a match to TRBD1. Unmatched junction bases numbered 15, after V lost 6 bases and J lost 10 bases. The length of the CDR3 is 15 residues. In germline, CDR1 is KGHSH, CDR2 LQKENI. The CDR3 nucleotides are TGTGCCAGCTCCCGGGACAGTCAAATCAGACCCGAGCAGTTCTTC. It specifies CASSRDSQIRPEQFF. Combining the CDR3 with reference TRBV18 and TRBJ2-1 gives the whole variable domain NAGVMQNPRHLVRRRGQEARLRCSPMKGHSHVYWYRQLPEEGLKFMVYLQKENIIDESGMPKERFSAEFPKEGPSILRIQQVVRGDSAAYFCASSRDSQIRPEQFFGPGTRLTVL.

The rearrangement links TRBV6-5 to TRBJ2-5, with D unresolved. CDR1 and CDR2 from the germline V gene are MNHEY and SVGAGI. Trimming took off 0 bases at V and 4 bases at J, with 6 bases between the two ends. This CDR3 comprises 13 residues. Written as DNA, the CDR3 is TGTGCCAGCAGTTACTCCCATGGAGAGACCCAGTACTTC. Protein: CASSYSHGETQYF.

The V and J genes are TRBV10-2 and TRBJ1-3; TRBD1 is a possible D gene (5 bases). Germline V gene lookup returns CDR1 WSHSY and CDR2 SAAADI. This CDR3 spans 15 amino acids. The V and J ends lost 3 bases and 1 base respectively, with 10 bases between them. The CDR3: CASSDRDPSGNTIYF. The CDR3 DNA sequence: TGCGCCAGCAGTGACAGGGACCCATCTGGAAACACCATATATTTT.

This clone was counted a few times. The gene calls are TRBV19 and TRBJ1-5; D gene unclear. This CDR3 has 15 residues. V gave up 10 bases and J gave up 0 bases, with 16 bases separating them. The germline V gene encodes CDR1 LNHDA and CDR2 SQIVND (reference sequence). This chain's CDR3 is CATIIRPISNQPQHF. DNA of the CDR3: TGTGCCACCATAATTAGACCGATTAGCAATCAGCCCCAGCATTTT. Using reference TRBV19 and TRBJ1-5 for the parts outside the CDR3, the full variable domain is DGGITQSPKYLFRKEGQNVTLSCEQNLNHDAMYWYRQDPGQGLRLIYYSQIVNDFQKGDIAEGYSVSREKKESFPLTVTSAQKNPTAFYLCATIIRPISNQPQHFGDGTRLSIL.

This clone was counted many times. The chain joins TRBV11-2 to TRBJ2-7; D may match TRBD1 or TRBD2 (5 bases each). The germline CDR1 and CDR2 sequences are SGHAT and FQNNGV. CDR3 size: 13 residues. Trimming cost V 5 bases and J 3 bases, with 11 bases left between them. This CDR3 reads CASSRERGYEQYF. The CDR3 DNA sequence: TGTGCCAGCAGCAGGGAGAGGGGCTACGAGCAGTACTTC.

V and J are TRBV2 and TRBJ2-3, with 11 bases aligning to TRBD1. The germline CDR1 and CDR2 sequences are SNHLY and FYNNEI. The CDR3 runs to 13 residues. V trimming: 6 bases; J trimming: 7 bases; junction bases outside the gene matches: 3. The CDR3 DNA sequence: TGTGCCAGCAGGGGGACAGGGGGGAATACGCAGTATTTT. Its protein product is CASRGTGGNTQYF.

CDR3 in DNA: TGTGCCAGCAGCAAGACTAGCGGGAACCAAGAGACCCAGTACTTC. Amino acid sequence: CASSKTSGNQETQYF. The V gene is TRBV7-2, the J gene TRBJ2-5, with 11 bases that match TRBD2. CDR1 and CDR2 (germline): SGHTA, FQGNSA. Trimming took 5 bases from V and 0 from J; bases not matched to a gene: 2. The CDR3 is 15 residues long.

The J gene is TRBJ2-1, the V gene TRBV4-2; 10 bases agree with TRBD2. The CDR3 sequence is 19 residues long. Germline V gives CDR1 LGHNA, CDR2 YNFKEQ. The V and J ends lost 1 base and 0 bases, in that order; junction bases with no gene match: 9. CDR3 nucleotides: TGTGCCAGCAGCCAAGGGACTAGCGGACACATTAGCTCCTACAATGAGCAGTTCTTC. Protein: CASSQGTSGHISSYNEQFF.

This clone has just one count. CDR3 region: CASRTGPNTEAFF. CDR3 bases: TGTGCCAGCAGGACAGGACCGAACACTGAAGCTTTCTTT. The chain joins TRBV6-1 to TRBJ1-1, with a possible D match to TRBD1 (6 bases). V was trimmed by 6 bases and J by 1 base, leaving 9 bases between them. Per germline, CDR1 MNHNS and CDR2 SASEGT. The CDR3 sequence is 13 residues long.

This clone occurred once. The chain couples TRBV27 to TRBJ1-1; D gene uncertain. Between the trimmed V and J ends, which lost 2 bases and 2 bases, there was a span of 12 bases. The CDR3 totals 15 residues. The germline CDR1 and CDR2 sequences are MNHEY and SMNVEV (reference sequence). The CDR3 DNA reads TGTGCCAGCAGTTTACGTCCAGGCCGAAACACTGAAGCTTTCTTT. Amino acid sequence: CASSLRPGRNTEAFF.

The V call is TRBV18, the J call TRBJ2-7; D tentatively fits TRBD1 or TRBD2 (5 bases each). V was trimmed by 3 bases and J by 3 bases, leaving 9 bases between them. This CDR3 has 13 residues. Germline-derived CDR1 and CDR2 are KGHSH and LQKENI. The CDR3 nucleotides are TGTGCCAGCTCACCCTTTGGGGGCTACGAGCAGTACTTC. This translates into CASSPFGGYEQYF.

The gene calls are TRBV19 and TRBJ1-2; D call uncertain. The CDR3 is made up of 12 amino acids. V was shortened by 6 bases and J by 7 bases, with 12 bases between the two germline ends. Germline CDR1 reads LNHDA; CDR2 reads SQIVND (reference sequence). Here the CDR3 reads CASRETSLGYTF. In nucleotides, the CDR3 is TGTGCCAGTAGGGAGACCAGCCTTGGCTACACCTTC.

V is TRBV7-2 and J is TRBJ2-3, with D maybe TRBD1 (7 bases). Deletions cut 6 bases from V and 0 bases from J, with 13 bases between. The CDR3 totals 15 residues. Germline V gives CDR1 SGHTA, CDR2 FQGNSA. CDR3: CASSQTGTSTDTQYF. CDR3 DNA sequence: TGTGCCAGCAGTCAGACAGGGACTAGCACAGATACGCAGTATTTT.

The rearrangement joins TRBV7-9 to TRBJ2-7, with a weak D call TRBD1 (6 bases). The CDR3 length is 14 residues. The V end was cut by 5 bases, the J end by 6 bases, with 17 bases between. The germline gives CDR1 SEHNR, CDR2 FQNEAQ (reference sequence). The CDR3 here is CASSEMAGASEQYF. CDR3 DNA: TGTGCCAGCAGCGAAATGGCAGGGGCTAGCGAGCAGTACTTC.

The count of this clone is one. The CDR3 DNA sequence: TGCAGCGTTGTCCACGGGACTAGCGGGAGTTACGAGCAGTACTTC. Translation: CSVVHGTSGSYEQYF. The chain has TRBV29-1 and TRBJ2-7; 14 bases align to TRBD2. CDR1 is SQVTM, CDR2 ANQGSEA, per germline. CDR3 length: 15 amino acids. V lost 4 bases, J lost 4 bases, and 6 bases stayed unmatched.

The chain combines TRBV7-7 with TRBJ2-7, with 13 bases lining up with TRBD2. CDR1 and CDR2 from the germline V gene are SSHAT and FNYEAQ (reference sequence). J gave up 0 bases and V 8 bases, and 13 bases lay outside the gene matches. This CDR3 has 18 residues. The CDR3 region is CASPRTSGRGGTSYEQYF. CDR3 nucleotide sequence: TGTGCCAGCCCCCGGACTAGCGGGAGAGGTGGGACCTCCTACGAGCAGTACTTC. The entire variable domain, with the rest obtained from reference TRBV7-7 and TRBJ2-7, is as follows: GAGVSQSPRYKVTKRGQDVTLRCDPISSHATLYWYQQALGQGPEFLTYFNYEAQPDKSGLPSDRFSAERPEGSISTLTIQRTEQRDSAMYRCASPRTSGRGGTSYEQYFGPGTRLTVT.